This entry lists 10 T cell receptor beta chains sequenced from one sample in a study of T cell repertoires in cytomegalovirus infection (dated by TCRdb to about 2019). Sequencing instrument: Illumina HiSeq 1500. TCRdb trimmed the raw reads at Q25, called clones with MiXCR and kept productive beta chains. For every CDR3 protein sequence, its rows merge into one entry that carries the most common genes and DNA. This sample gives fewer than 550,000 distinct CDR3 sequences in total; about 17% of them show up just once. The biggest ten clones account for about 24% of the sample. The sample consisted of CD8+ T cells from PBMCs. The origin of the receptors is a human donor in good health (CMV status not recorded). Some clones in this sample may be carry-over from other donors' samples.

This clonotype was seen a few times. V usage is TRBV9 and J usage is TRBJ2-3, with 7 bases fitting TRBD2. Germline V gene sequence: CDR1 SGDLS, CDR2 YYNGEE. The V and J ends lost 2 bases and 0 bases, in that order; junction bases with no gene match: 9. The CDR3 runs to 17 residues. CDR3 in amino acids: CASSVPSGKPSTDTQYF. The CDR3 bases are TGTGCCAGCAGCGTCCCTAGCGGAAAGCCTAGCACAGATACGCAGTATTTT. The variable domain in full, with the rest retrieved from reference TRBV9 and TRBJ2-3, is DSGVTQTPKHLITATGQRVTLRCSPRSGDLSVYWYQQSLDQGLQFLIQYYNGEERAKGNILERFSAQQFPDLHSELNLSSLELGDSALYFCASSVPSGKPSTDTQYFGPGTRLTVL.

This clonotype has a handful of counts. The rearrangement joins TRBV28 to TRBJ2-6; D is perhaps TRBD1 (5 bases). The CDR3 is 13 residues long. Trimming removed 10 bases at V and 0 bases at J, with 7 bases between. Germline CDR1 is MDHEN and CDR2 is SYDVKM. The CDR3 region is CATRDSGANVLTF. In DNA form, the CDR3 reads TGTGCCACCAGGGACTCTGGGGCCAACGTCCTGACTTTC.

In its sample, this clonotype was seen once. The chain is built from TRBV2 and TRBJ1-5; 7 bases fit TRBD1. The CDR3 is 16 residues long. Germline values: CDR1 SNHLY, CDR2 FYNNEI. The trim removed 5 bases at V and 0 bases at J, leaving 7 bases unmatched. This chain's CDR3 is CASSKRDRVSNQPQHF. DNA of the CDR3: TGTGCCAGCAGTAAGAGAGACAGGGTTAGCAATCAGCCCCAGCATTTT.

In its sample, this clonotype was seen many times. The chain couples TRBV30 to TRBJ2-1; TRBD2 aligns across 10 bases. The V segment lost 2 bases and the J segment 9 bases; nucleotides outside the gene matches: 7. This CDR3 region has 14 residues. Germline lookup yields CDR1 GTSNPN and CDR2 SVGIG (reference sequence). The CDR3 here is CAWSPGLAETEQFF. CDR3 sequence (DNA): TGTGCCTGGAGTCCTGGACTAGCGGAGACTGAGCAGTTCTTC.

This clonotype was recorded at least ten times. The V gene is TRBV27, the J gene TRBJ1-1; TRBD1 is a possible D gene (6 bases). This CDR3 has 13 residues. With 8 bases removed from V and 1 base from J, the gap between germline ends came to 11 bases. Germline V gene lookup returns CDR1 MNHEY and CDR2 SMNVEV (reference sequence). The CDR3 here is CASGKTGNTEAFF. The CDR3 DNA reads TGTGCCAGCGGAAAGACAGGGAACACTGAAGCTTTCTTT.

This clonotype came up a few times. The genes are TRBV7-9 and TRBJ2-1; tentatively, D is TRBD2 (5 bases). Trimming shortened V by 5 bases and J by 4 bases, and 21 bases separated the two germline ends. The CDR3 length is 17 residues. Germline values: CDR1 SEHNR, CDR2 FQNEAQ (reference sequence). The CDR3, as DNA: TGTGCCAGCAGCCAGAGGGCGACCGCGTCTTTGTACAATGAGCAGTTCTTC. The encoded protein is CASSQRATASLYNEQFF.

This chain uses TRBV28 with TRBJ1-4; D might be TRBD1 (6 bases). Germline V lookup: CDR1 MDHEN, CDR2 SYDVKM. V lost 5 bases and J lost 4, with 14 bases in between. CDR3 length equals 15 residues. Written as DNA, the CDR3 is TGTGCCAGCAGTCCCTGGACAGCAAATAATGAAAAACTGTTTTTT. Translation: CASSPWTANNEKLFF. Drawing the rest from reference TRBV28 and TRBJ1-4, the complete variable domain is DVKVTQSSRYLVKRTGEKVFLECVQDMDHENMFWYRQDPGLGLRLIYFSYDVKMKEKGDIPEGYSVSREKKERFSLILESASTNQTSMYLCASSPWTANNEKLFFGSGTQLSVL.

This clonotype was seen many times. The genes are TRBV12-3 or TRBV12-4 and TRBJ1-5; 9 nucleotides align to TRBD1. With V trimmed by 5 bases and J by 3 bases, 5 bases remained unmatched. The CDR3 extends over 15 amino acids. CDR3 in DNA: TGTGCCAGCAGTATGGGACAGGGAAACAATCAGCCCCAGCATTTT. Translating it yields CASSMGQGNNQPQHF.

V is TRBV12-3 or TRBV12-4 and J is TRBJ1-1; TRBD1 aligns across 9 bases. Trimming cost V 4 bases and J 4 bases; bases outside gene matches: 7. The CDR3 has 15 residues. The CDR3, as DNA: TGTGCCAGCAGTTCCCAGGACAGGGGAGGCACTGAAGCTTTCTTT. This sequence encodes CASSSQDRGGTEAFF.

V gene TRBV7-9 combines with J gene TRBJ2-7, with D unresolved. The CDR3 has 12 amino acids. Trimming removed 3 bases from V and 6 bases from J, with 9 bases in between. Germline CDR1 SEHNR, CDR2 FQNEAQ (reference sequence). CDR3 nucleotide sequence: TGTGCCAGCAGCTTTAAGGGATCCGAGCAGTACTTC. Translation: CASSFKGSEQYF. The variable domain in full, completed from reference TRBV7-9 and TRBJ2-7, reads DTGVSQNPRHKITKRGQNVTFRCDPISEHNRLYWYRQTLGQGPEFLTYFQNEAQLEKSRLLSDRFSAERPKGSFSTLEIQRTEQGDSAMYLCASSFKGSEQYFGPGTRLTVT.